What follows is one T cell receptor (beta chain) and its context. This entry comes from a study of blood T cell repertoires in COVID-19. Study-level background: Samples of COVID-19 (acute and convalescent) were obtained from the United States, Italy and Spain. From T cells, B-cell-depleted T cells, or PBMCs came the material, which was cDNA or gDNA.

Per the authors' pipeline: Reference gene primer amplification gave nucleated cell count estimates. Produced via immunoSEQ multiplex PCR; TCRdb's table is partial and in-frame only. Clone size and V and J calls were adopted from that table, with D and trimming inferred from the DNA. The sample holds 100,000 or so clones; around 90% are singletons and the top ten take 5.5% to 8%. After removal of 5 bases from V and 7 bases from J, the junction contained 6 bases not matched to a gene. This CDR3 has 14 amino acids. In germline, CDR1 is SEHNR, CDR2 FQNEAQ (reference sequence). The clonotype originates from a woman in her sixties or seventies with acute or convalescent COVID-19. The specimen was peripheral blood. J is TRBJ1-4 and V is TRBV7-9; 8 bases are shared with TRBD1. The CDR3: CASSPGQGTEKLFF. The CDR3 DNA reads TGTGCCAGCAGCCCAGGACAGGGTACTGAAAAACTGTTTTTT.